This is a list of T cell receptor beta chains from one sample in a study of blood T cell repertoires in COVID-19. Sequencing was performed with immunoSEQ multiplex PCR; in TCRdb, only in-frame clones are kept and a portion is missing. The sample holds approximately 500,000 clones, roughly 90% seen once. Input material: PBMCs or T cells enriched from blood (not recorded which). These receptors all come from a middle-aged woman who had recovered from COVID-19. CDR3s include the opening cysteine and the closing phenylalanine or tryptophan. The D gene is left open where the match is weak. Some rows mark clone size as missing; the rest say once, few, many or name a class of expanded clone.

D gene	CDR3 length	clone size	V gene	J gene	CDR3 DNA	CDR3 protein
TRBD2	13	NA	TRBV6-5	TRBJ2-5	TGTGCCAGCAGGCCTCCCGGGGGGGAGACCCAGTACTTC	CASRPPGGETQYF
TRBD1	17	NA	TRBV15	TRBJ2-5	TGTGCCACCAGCAGAGTCCGGGACAGGGGGCGTGAAGAGACCCAGTACTTC	CATSRVRDRGREETQYF
NA	14	NA	TRBV19	TRBJ1-1	TGTGCCACAGTAAGGGGCCAGGGGAACACTGAAGCTTTCTTT	CATVRGQGNTEAFF
NA	13	NA	TRBV19	TRBJ1-1	TGTGCCAGCCTCGACAGGATGAACACTGAAGCTTTCTTT	CASLDRMNTEAFF
TRBD1	17	NA	TRBV4-1	TRBJ2-3	TGCGCCAGCAGCCCAGAAGGAGGGACAGGGAGCACAGATACGCAGTATTTT	CASSPEGGTGSTDTQYF
NA	15	NA	TRBV11-2	TRBJ1-1	TGTGCCAGCAGCTTATCTCGCAAAGGCCGGGATAAAGCTTTCTTT	CASSLSRKGRDKAFF
TRBD1	13	once	TRBV2	TRBJ1-2	TGTGCCAGCACAACAACAGGGGTTTTGGGCTACACCTTC	CASTTTGVLGYTF
TRBD2	17	NA	TRBV5-1	TRBJ2-1	TGCGCCAGCAGCAGAGACATACTAGCGGGGGCTGACAATGAGCAGTTCTTC	CASSRDILAGADNEQFF
TRBD2	15	NA	TRBV23-1	TRBJ2-7	TGCGCCAGCAGTCAATGCGGGAGGGCCCCCTACGAGCAGTACTTC	CASSQCGRAPYEQYF
TRBD1	15	NA	TRBV19	TRBJ2-7	TGTGCCAGTAGTGTCTCCGGGACAGGGCTTTACGAGCAGTACTTC	CASSVSGTGLYEQYF
NA	15	NA	TRBV29-1	TRBJ2-3	TGCAGCGTGGGGGGAGCGGGCGTTAACACAGATACGCAGTATTTT	CSVGGAGVNTDTQYF
NA	16	NA	TRBV4-3	TRBJ1-5	TGCGCCAGCAGCCAGGGGTGGGGAGGCAGGGATCAGCCCCAGCATTTT	CASSQGWGGRDQPQHF
NA	14	NA	TRBV6-6	TRBJ2-1	TGTGCCAGCGGCGGAAGGAGCTCCTACAATGAGCAGTTCTTC	CASGGRSSYNEQFF
NA	14	NA	TRBV29-1	TRBJ2-1	TGCAGCGTTGCAGGGCAGGGATCCTACAATGAGCAGTTCTTC	CSVAGQGSYNEQFF
TRBD1	16	NA	TRBV5-1	TRBJ2-1	TGCGCCAGCAGCGCCACAGGGGCCATCTCCTACAATGAGCAGTTCTTC	CASSATGAISYNEQFF
NA	15	NA	TRBV4-1	TRBJ2-3	TGCGCCAGCAGCCAAGATCCGGGGTCCACAGATACGCAGTATTTT	CASSQDPGSTDTQYF
NA	14	NA	TRBV5-8	TRBJ1-3	TGTGCCAGCAGAAGAGTACTCAGGGGAAACACCATATATTTT	CASRRVLRGNTIYF
TRBD1	13	NA	TRBV18	TRBJ2-7	TGTGCCAGCTCACTCCGACAGGGGGAAGAGCAGTACTTC	CASSLRQGEEQYF
NA	15	once	TRBV6-6	TRBJ2-2	TGTGCCAGCAGTTTCGGACTCCTAACACCGGAGGAGCTGTTTTTT	CASSFGLLTPEELFF
NA	15	NA	TRBV6-5	TRBJ2-7	TGTGCCAGCAGACGCGACAGCCCAATTTCCTACGAGCAGTACTTC	CASRRDSPISYEQYF
NA	14	NA	TRBV7-2	TRBJ1-5	TGTGCCAGCAGCTTATCCCCCTTCAATCAGCCCCAGCATTTT	CASSLSPFNQPQHF
NA	14	NA	TRBV7-2	TRBJ2-2	TGTGCCAGCAGCTTAGCGGGAGTCGCCGGGGAGCTGTTTTTT	CASSLAGVAGELFF
TRBD1	15	once	TRBV3-1/TRBV3-2	TRBJ1-1	TGTGCCAGCAGCTCCCATCCGGGACAGGGGGCGCGTGCTTTCTTT	CASSSHPGQGARAFF
NA	17	NA	TRBV11-2	TRBJ2-7	TGTGCCAGCAGCTGGCGAACCGGGACACCGCAAGGCTACGAGCAGTACTTC	CASSWRTGTPQGYEQYF
NA	16	NA	TRBV4-3	TRBJ1-2	TGCGCCAGCAGCCAAGATGTTCAGGGGTCAAACTATGGCTACACCTTC	CASSQDVQGSNYGYTF
TRBD1	18	NA	TRBV4-3	TRBJ2-6	TGCGCCAGCAGCCAAGGCCGGGGGACAGGGGCTGGGGCCAACGTCCTGACTTTC	CASSQGRGTGAGANVLTF
NA	13	NA	TRBV6-5	TRBJ2-2	TGTGCCAGCACTAGCGCTAACACCGGGGAGCTGTTTTTT	CASTSANTGELFF
NA	15	few	TRBV27	TRBJ1-5	TGTGCCAGCAGTTTATCCGGGACAAGCCATCAGCCCCAGCATTTT	CASSLSGTSHQPQHF
NA	13	NA	TRBV11-2	TRBJ2-7	TGTGCCAGCAGCTTAGATCTGGGGGGCGAGCAGTACTTC	CASSLDLGGEQYF
TRBD1	16	NA	TRBV6-2/TRBV6-3	TRBJ2-7	TGTGCCAGCAGTTACTCCCACCGGGACAGGTCCTACGAGCAGTACTTC	CASSYSHRDRSYEQYF
TRBD1	15	few	TRBV4-1	TRBJ2-2	TGCGCCAGCAGCCGCGGACAGGGGAACACCGGGGAGCTGTTTTTT	CASSRGQGNTGELFF
TRBD2	16	NA	TRBV5-1	TRBJ2-5	TGCGCCAGCAGCTTTAGCGGGAGCTTGAAAGGGGAGACCCAGTACTTC	CASSFSGSLKGETQYF
TRBD2	17	NA	TRBV6-2/TRBV6-3	TRBJ2-1	TGTGCCAGCAGTTACATCTTGGGGGGACTAGATGACAATGAGCAGTTCTTC	CASSYILGGLDDNEQFF
TRBD1	16	NA	TRBV11-2	TRBJ2-2	TGTGCCAGCAGCCCTCGGACAGGGGGAAACACCGGGGAGCTGTTTTTT	CASSPRTGGNTGELFF
NA	14	NA	TRBV30	TRBJ2-1	TGTGCCTGGACTAGACTAGATTCCTACAATGAGCAGTTCTTC	CAWTRLDSYNEQFF
NA	13	once	TRBV19	TRBJ1-5	TGTGCCAGTAGTATTAAATCGCTACAGCCCCAGCATTTT	CASSIKSLQPQHF
NA	13	NA	TRBV7-2	TRBJ2-7	TGTGCCAGCAGCACACCGGGGTGGAGCGAGCAGTACTTC	CASSTPGWSEQYF
NA	12	NA	TRBV5-6	TRBJ1-2	TGTGCCAGCAGCGGCGGGTCCCGAGCGTACACCTTC	CASSGGSRAYTF
NA	14	NA	TRBV14	TRBJ1-6	TGTGCCAGCAGCAGCACGGGGTATGATTCACCCCTCCACTTT	CASSSTGYDSPLHF
TRBD1	15	NA	TRBV7-2	TRBJ2-3	TGTGCCAGCAGCCCCACAGGGGCAGTCACAGATACGCAGTATTTT	CASSPTGAVTDTQYF
NA	15	NA	TRBV19	TRBJ1-2	TGTGCCAGTAGTATAGTCGGGGGGGCGAGTTATGGCTACACCTTC	CASSIVGGASYGYTF
NA	13	NA	TRBV27	TRBJ2-7	TGTGCCAGCAGTTTAGTCCCCGGTTACGAGCAGTACTTC	CASSLVPGYEQYF